The 22 T cell receptor beta chains reported below all come from one sample, sequenced in a study of blood T cells in healthy people across ages. Together with a sample-barcoded 5' primer, a J-beta primer mix was included in a second PCR lasting about 7 to 11 cycles. In TCRdb, the 5' RACE reads were re-called with MiXCR into one record per CDR3 protein. The data show about 1,400,000 distinct CDR3 sequences, roughly 45% seen once. The sequencing sample was made of blood. All receptors come from a woman under 30 in good health.

The chain recombines TRBV27 with TRBJ1-2; D is possibly TRBD1 (5 bases). With 2 bases removed from V and 4 bases from J, the gap between germline ends came to 23 bases. CDR1 is MNHEY, CDR2 SMNVEV, per germline (reference sequence). The length of the CDR3 is 18 residues. CDR3 bases: TGTGCCAGCAGTTTAAATTTTAAGGGGCAGGACCACTCCTATGGCTACACCTTC. It specifies CASSLNFKGQDHSYGYTF.

This rearrangement joins TRBV3-1 to TRBJ1-2, with 7 bases fitting TRBD1. CDR3 length: 16 residues. V was clipped by 4 bases and J by 0 bases; unmatched bases: 8. The germline CDR1 and CDR2 sequences are LGHDT and YNNKEL (reference sequence). CDR3 coding DNA: TGTGCCAGCAGCCCGACAGGGAGCCTACCTAACTATGGCTACACCTTC. It encodes CASSPTGSLPNYGYTF.

For this clonotype: Germline is not matched at one junction end, which may reflect a read error. The chain combines TRBV6-5 with TRBJ2-1; a weak D match, TRBD1 (6 bases). Germline loops: CDR1 MNHEY, CDR2 SVGAGI. There are 11 residues in the CDR3. The CDR3 spells CASSHGDTLLF. CDR3 in DNA: TGTGCCAGCAGTCACGGGGACACTCTACTCTTC.

As to this clonotype: A single base separates this from a much larger clone, so it may be a read error. The CDR3 bases are TGCGCCAGCAGTGAGTTGGGACTAGCGGGGAACAATAAGCAGTTCTTC. Amino acid sequence: CASSELGLAGNNKQFF. J is TRBJ2-1 and V is TRBV10-1; 13 bases align to TRBD2. Germline loops: CDR1 WNHNN, CDR2 SYGVQD (reference sequence). The CDR3 covers 16 residues.

This clonotype turned up a few times. The chain is built from TRBV20-1 and TRBJ1-6; D might be TRBD1 (5 bases). CDR1 and CDR2 (germline): DFQATT, SNEGSKA (reference sequence). The CDR3 totals 13 residues. V was pared by 6 bases and J by 7 bases, with 13 bases between. The CDR3 loop is CSAPQGVNSPLHF. CDR3 nucleotide sequence: TGCAGTGCCCCGCAGGGCGTGAATTCACCCCTCCACTTT.

The chain couples TRBV12-3 or TRBV12-4 to TRBJ2-7; the match to TRBD1 covers 9 bases. This CDR3 has 14 amino acids. Unmatched junction bases numbered 8, after V lost 7 bases and J lost 4 bases. CDR3 in DNA: TGTGCCAGCAACGGACAGGGGACGGGGTACGAGCAGTACTTC. Amino acid sequence: CASNGQGTGYEQYF.

This clonotype has just a few counts. The V call is TRBV7-3, the J call TRBJ1-6; tentatively, D is TRBD1 (6 bases). Germline V lookup: CDR1 SGHTA, CDR2 FQGTGA. The CDR3 consists of 14 residues. V gave up 4 bases and J gave up 8 bases, with 12 bases separating them. This chain's CDR3 is CASSSGTMDSPLHF. The CDR3 DNA reads as TGTGCCAGCAGCTCCGGGACAATGGATTCACCCCTCCACTTT.

The chain couples TRBV7-2 to TRBJ2-7; weak D call: TRBD2 (5 bases). CDR3 length equals 14 residues. V lost 5 bases, J lost 5 bases, and 16 bases lay in between. Germline V gene sequence: CDR1 SGHTA, CDR2 FQGNSA. In DNA, the CDR3 is TGTGCCAGCAGCCTAGGACTTACGTCTAACGAGCAGTACTTC. Translated: CASSLGLTSNEQYF.

In this sample, this clonotype turned up a few times. The chain joins TRBV6-1 to TRBJ2-1; D is ambiguous. This CDR3 has 12 residues. The germline CDR1 and CDR2 sequences are MNHNS and SASEGT. V was clipped by 7 bases and J by 4 bases, with 8 bases between them. This CDR3 is CASTLDYNEQFF. DNA of the CDR3: TGTGCCAGCACCTTGGATTACAATGAGCAGTTCTTC.

The table lists this clonotype with a few counts. This rearrangement joins TRBV20-1 to TRBJ2-3, with TRBD1 matching 10 bases. The germline CDR1 and CDR2 sequences are DFQATT and SNEGSKA (reference sequence). This CDR3 region has 15 residues. Germline trimming cut 6 bases from V and 2 bases from J; bases unmatched to any gene: 8. CDR3 bases: TGCAGTGCGTCCCCGGGACAGGGGTTCACAGATACGCAGTATTTT. Residues: CSASPGQGFTDTQYF.

This clonotype appeared many times. J is TRBJ1-2 and V is TRBV29-1; D is undetermined. Looked up from germline, CDR1 is SQVTM and CDR2 is ANQGSEA. V was trimmed by 5 bases and J by 2 bases, leaving 6 bases between them. The CDR3 extends over 11 amino acids. The CDR3 is CSVRENYGYTF. The DNA of the CDR3 is TGCAGCGTTCGCGAGAACTATGGCTACACCTTC.

The chain links TRBV28 to TRBJ1-4; TRBD1 is a possible D gene (5 bases). The germline gives CDR1 MDHEN, CDR2 SYDVKM. The CDR3 is 15 amino acids. Trimming cost V 4 bases and J 5 bases, with 14 bases left between them. The CDR3 spells CASSSPGRGNEKLFF. CDR3 in DNA: TGTGCCAGCAGTTCTCCGGGACGGGGAAATGAAAAACTGTTTTTT.

A few counts support this clonotype. This chain connects TRBV9 to TRBJ2-1; the match to TRBD2 covers 11 bases. Trimming took 4 bases from V and 5 from J; bases not matched to a gene: 8. The CDR3 has 16 amino acids. Germline V gene sequence: CDR1 SGDLS, CDR2 YYNGEE. This chain's CDR3 is CASSPQSGLADNEQFF. CDR3 DNA sequence: TGTGCCAGCAGCCCCCAGTCGGGACTAGCGGACAATGAGCAGTTCTTC.

This clonotype was detected only a few times. The V call is TRBV3-1, the J call TRBJ2-5; TRBD2 aligns across 13 bases. Germline trimming cut 1 base from V and 4 bases from J; bases unmatched to any gene: 6. This CDR3 comprises 17 residues. CDR1 and CDR2 from the germline V gene are LGHDT and YNNKEL (reference sequence). CDR3: CASSQGRTSGGGETQYF. The CDR3 nucleotides read TGTGCCAGCAGCCAAGGACGGACTAGCGGGGGTGGAGAGACCCAGTACTTC.

This clonotype was counted only a few times. This rearrangement joins TRBV7-2 to TRBJ2-1, with D possibly matching TRBD2 (5 bases). The CDR3 is 16 amino acids. The V end was cut by 5 bases, the J end by 2 bases, with 16 bases between. The V gene's germline CDR1 is SGHTA and CDR2 FQGNSA. CDR3 amino acids: CASSGSGFYTYNEQFF. CDR3 DNA: TGTGCCAGCAGCGGCAGCGGATTCTATACCTACAATGAGCAGTTCTTC.

This clonotype has just a few counts. This chain uses TRBV21-1 with TRBJ1-5; the listed D gene, TRBD1, was not tested against the DNA. TRBV21-1 is described as a pseudogene. The CDR3 sequence is 18 residues long. The CDR3 DNA reads as TGTGCCAGCAGCAAAACCCGGACAGAACAGTACCAAAATCAGCCCCAGCATTTT. Its translation: CASSKTRTEQYQNQPQHF.

This clonotype turned up a few times. V gene TRBV19 combines with J gene TRBJ2-1; TRBD2 agrees at 9 bases. The V segment lost 4 bases and the J segment 6 bases; nucleotides outside the gene matches: 4. Germline assignment: CDR1 LNHDA and CDR2 SQIVND (reference sequence). CDR3 length: 14 amino acids. The CDR3 DNA is TGTGCCAGTAGTAGGAAGACTAGCGGCAATGAGCAGTTCTTC. The encoded protein is CASSRKTSGNEQFF.

This clonotype has more than one count but fewer than ten. The chain uses TRBV6-5 and TRBJ1-5; D might be TRBD1 (6 bases). Germline CDR1 reads MNHEY; CDR2 reads SVGAGI. Trimming stripped 2 bases from V and 3 bases from J, with 11 bases between. The CDR3 length is 15 residues. The CDR3 DNA reads TGTGCCAGCAGTTACGGCTCAGGGGACAATCAGCCCCAGCATTTT. Amino acid sequence: CASSYGSGDNQPQHF.

The chain carries TRBV15 and TRBJ1-2, with D uncertain. Germline loops: CDR1 LNHNV, CDR2 YYDKDF (reference sequence). The CDR3 extends over 13 amino acids. Trimming cost V 5 bases and J 4 bases, with 11 bases left between them. CDR3 coding DNA: TGTGCCACCAGCGACGGCATTTCCTATGGCTACACCTTC. This sequence encodes CATSDGISYGYTF.

V usage is TRBV12-3 or TRBV12-4 and J usage is TRBJ2-5; perhaps TRBD2 as D (5 bases). CDR3 length: 12 amino acids. The V and J ends lost 7 bases and 7 bases respectively, with 13 bases between them. Here the CDR3 reads CASTDISGTQYF. The CDR3 DNA reads TGTGCCAGCACCGACATAAGCGGGACCCAGTACTTC.

This clonotype was recorded a few times. The J gene is TRBJ2-5, the V gene TRBV5-1; 7 nucleotides match TRBD1. The CDR3 length is 15 residues. Germline V gives CDR1 SGHRS, CDR2 YFSETQ. V trimming: 4 bases; J trimming: 0 bases; junction bases outside the gene matches: 6. The CDR3 nucleotides are TGCGCCAGCAGCCGTACAGGGGAGTACCAAGAGACCCAGTACTTC. It encodes CASSRTGEYQETQYF.

The chain links TRBV21-1 to TRBJ2-3; TRBD1, the table's D call, was not compared with the DNA. TRBV21-1 is flagged as a pseudogene. CDR3 length equals 16 residues. This CDR3 is CAGSSRPGQGVDTQYF. The CDR3 DNA sequence: TGTGCCGGCAGCTCCCGACCGGGACAGGGAGTAGATACGCAGTATTTT.